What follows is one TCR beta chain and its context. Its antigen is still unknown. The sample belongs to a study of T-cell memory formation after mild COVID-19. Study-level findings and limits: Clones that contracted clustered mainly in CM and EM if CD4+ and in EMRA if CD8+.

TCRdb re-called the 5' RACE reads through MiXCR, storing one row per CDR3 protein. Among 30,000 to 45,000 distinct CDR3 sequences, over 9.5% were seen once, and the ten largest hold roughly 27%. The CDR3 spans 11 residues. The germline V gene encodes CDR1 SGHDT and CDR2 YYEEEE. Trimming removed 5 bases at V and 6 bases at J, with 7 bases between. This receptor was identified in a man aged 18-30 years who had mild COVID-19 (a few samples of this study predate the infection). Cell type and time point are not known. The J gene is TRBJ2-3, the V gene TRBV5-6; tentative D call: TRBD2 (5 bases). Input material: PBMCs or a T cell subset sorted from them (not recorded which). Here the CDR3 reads CASSTGDTQYF. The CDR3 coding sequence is TGTGCCAGCAGTACGGGGGATACGCAGTATTTT. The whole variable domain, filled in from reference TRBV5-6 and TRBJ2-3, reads DAGVTQSPTHLIKTRGQQVTLRCSPKSGHDTVSWYQQALGQGPQFIFQYYEEEERQRGNFPDRFSGHQFPNYSSELNVNALLLGDSALYLCASSTGDTQYFGPGTRLTVL.